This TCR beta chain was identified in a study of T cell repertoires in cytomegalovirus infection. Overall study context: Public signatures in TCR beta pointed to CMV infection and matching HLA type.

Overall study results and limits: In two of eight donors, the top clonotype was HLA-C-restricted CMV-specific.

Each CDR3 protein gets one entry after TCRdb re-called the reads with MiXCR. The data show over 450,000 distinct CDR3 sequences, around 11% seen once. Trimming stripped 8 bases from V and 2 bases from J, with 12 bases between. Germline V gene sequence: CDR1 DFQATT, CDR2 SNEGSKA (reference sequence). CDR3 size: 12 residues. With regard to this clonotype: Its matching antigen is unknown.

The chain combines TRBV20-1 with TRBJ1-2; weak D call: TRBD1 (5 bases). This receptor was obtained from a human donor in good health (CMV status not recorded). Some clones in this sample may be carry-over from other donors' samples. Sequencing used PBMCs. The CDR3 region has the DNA TGCAGTCTGACCGACAGAAACTATGGCTACACCTTC. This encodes CSLTDRNYGYTF.